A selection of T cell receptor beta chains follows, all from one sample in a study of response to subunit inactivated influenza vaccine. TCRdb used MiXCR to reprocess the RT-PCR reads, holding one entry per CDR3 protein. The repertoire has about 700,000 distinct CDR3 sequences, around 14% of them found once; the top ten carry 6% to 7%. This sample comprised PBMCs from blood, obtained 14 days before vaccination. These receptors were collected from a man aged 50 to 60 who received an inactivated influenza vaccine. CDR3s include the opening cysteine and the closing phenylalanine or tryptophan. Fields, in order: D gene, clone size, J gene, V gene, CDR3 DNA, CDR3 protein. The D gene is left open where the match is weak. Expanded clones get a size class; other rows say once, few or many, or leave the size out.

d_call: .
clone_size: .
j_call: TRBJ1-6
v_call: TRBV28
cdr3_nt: TGTGCCAGCAGGCCCCGGACAGTTTATTCACCCCTCCACTTT
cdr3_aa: CASRPRTVYSPLHF

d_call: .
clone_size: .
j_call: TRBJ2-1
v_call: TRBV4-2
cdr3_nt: TGTGCCAGCAGCCAAGCTTGGACTAGGGGGGATGAGCAGTTCTTC
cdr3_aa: CASSQAWTRGDEQFF

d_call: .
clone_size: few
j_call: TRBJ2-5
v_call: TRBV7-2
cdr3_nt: TGTGCCAGCAGCTTACAGGGGAGCGGCCAAGAGACCCAGTACTTC
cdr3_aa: CASSLQGSGQETQYF

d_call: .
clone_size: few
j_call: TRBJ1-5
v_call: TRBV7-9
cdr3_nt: TGTGCCAGCAGCCCAGGGTCCCGTCAGCCCCAGCATTTT
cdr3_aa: CASSPGSRQPQHF

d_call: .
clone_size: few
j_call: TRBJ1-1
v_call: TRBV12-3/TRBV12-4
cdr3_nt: TGTGCCAGCATCCTAACCTTGGGGGGGAACACTGAAGCTTTCTTT
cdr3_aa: CASILTLGGNTEAFF

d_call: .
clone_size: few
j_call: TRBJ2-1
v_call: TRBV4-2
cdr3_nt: TGTGCCAGCAGCCAAGATCAGCCGGACAATGAGCAGTTCTTC
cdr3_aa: CASSQDQPDNEQFF

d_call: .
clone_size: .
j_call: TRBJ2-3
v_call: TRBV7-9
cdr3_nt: TGTGCCAGCAGCTTATCTGGGGGGCGAAATACGCAGTATTTT
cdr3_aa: CASSLSGGRNTQYF

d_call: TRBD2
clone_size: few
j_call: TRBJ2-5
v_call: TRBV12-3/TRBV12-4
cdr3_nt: TGTGCCAGCAGTCCAGGACTAGCGGGGGAGTACTTC
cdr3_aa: CASSPGLAGEYF

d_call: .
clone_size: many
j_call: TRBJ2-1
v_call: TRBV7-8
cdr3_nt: TGTGCCAGCAGCCCCCGGGTGGGTAATGAGCAGTTCTTC
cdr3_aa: CASSPRVGNEQFF

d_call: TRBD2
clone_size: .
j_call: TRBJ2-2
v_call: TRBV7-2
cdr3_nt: TGTGCCAGCAGCTTAACGCCGGGACTAGCGGCGAACACCGGGGAGCTGTTTTTT
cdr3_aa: CASSLTPGLAANTGELFF

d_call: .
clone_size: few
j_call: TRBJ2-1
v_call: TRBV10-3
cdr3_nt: TGTGCCATCAGTGAGGGGACTGCATTCAATGAGCAGTTCTTC
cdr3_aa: CAISEGTAFNEQFF

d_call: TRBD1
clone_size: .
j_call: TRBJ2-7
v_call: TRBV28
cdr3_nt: TGTGCCAGCAAATTCGGGGCCAGGGGGCACGAGCAGTACTTC
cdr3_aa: CASKFGARGHEQYF

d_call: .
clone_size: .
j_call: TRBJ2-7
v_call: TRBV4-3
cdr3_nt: TGCGCCAGCAGCCAAGATGGAAGGGGAATAGGGCGGTACGAGCAGTACTTC
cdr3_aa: CASSQDGRGIGRYEQYF

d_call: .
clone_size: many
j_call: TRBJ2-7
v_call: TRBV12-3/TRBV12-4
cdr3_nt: TGTGCCAGCAGTCCGAAGCGAGATGCCTCCGAGCAGTACTTC
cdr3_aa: CASSPKRDASEQYF

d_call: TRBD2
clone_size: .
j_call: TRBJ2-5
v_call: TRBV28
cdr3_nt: TGTGCCAGCAGTCCCGGCGGGGGGCGCGGAGAGACCCAGTACTTC
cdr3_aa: CASSPGGGRGETQYF

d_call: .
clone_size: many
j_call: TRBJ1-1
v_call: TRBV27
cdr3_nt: TGTGCCAGCAGTTCAAACAGGGTAGCTTTCTTT
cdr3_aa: CASSSNRVAFF